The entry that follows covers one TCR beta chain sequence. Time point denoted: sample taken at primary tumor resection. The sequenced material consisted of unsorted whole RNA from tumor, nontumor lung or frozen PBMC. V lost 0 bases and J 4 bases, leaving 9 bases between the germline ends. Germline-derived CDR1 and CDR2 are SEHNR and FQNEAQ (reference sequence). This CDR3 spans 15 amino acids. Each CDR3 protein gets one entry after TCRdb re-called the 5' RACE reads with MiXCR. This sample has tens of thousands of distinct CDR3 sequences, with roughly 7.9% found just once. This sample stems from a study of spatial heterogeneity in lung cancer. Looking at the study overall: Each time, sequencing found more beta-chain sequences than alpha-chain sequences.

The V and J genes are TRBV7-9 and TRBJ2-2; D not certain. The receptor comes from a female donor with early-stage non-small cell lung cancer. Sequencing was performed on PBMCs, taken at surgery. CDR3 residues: CASSLATLITGELFF. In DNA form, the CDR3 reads TGTGCCAGCAGCTTAGCCACACTAATCACCGGGGAGCTGTTTTTT.